This TCR beta chain was documented in a study of T cell repertoires in cytomegalovirus infection. Study as a whole: Public TCR beta signatures provided an indication of both CMV infection and a matching HLA type.

Between the trimmed V and J ends, which lost 5 bases and 5 bases, there was a span of 22 bases. The CDR3 extends over 17 amino acids. Germline CDR1 reads MNHNY; CDR2 reads SVGAGI (reference sequence). A single record per CDR3 protein comes from TCRdb applying MiXCR to the reads. The table shows about 330,000 distinct CDR3 sequences, with around a tenth occurring only once. A word on this clonotype: The antigen remains undetermined.

General study results and limits: HLA-C-restricted, CMV-specific TCR beta clonotypes were dominant ex vivo. Public TCR beta family frequency separated CMV-and-HLA carriers, including in an independent cohort.

The chain employs TRBV6-6 and TRBJ1-5; a possible D gene is TRBD1 (5 bases). Input material: PBMCs. This TCR was sampled from a human donor in good health (CMV status not recorded). Some clones in this sample may be carry-over from other donors' samples. DNA of the CDR3: TGTGCCAGCAGTCCCCAGACCGCAGGGTTCTCCCATCAGCCCCAGCATTTT. Residues: CASSPQTAGFSHQPQHF.